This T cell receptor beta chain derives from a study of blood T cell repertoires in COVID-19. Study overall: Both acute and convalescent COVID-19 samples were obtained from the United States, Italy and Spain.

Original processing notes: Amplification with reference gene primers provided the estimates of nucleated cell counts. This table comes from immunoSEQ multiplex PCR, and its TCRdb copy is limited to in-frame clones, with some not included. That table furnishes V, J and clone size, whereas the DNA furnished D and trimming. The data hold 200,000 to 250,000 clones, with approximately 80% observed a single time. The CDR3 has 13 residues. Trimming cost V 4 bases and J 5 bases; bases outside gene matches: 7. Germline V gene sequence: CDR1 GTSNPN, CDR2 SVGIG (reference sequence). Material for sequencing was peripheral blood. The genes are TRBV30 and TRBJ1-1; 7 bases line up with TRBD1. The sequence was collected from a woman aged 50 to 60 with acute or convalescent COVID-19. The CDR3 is CAWKVAGGTEAFF. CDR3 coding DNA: TGTGCCTGGAAAGTCGCAGGGGGAACTGAAGCTTTCTTT.